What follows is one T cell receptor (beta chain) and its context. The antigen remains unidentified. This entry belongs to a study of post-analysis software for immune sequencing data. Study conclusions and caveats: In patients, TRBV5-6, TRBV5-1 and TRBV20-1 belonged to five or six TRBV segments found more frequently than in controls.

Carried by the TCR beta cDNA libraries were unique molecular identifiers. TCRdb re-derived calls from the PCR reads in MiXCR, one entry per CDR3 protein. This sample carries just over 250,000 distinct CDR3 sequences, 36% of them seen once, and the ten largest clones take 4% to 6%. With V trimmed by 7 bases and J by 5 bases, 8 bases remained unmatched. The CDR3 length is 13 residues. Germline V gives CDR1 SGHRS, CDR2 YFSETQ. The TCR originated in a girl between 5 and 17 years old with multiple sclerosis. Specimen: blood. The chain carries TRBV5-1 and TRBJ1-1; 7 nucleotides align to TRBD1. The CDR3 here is CASATGFLTEAFF. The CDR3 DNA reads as TGCGCCAGCGCGACAGGGTTTTTGACTGAAGCTTTCTTT.